These 3 T cell receptor beta chains were all obtained from the same sample, sequenced in a study of blood T cell repertoires in COVID-19. Method: immunoSEQ multiplex PCR; TCRdb's copy keeps in-frame clones and lacks some. The table has hundreds of thousands of clones, about 90% seen once; the top ten hold less than 2%. The sequenced sample consisted of PBMCs or T cells enriched from blood (not recorded which). These receptors came from a woman between 18 and 29 years old with acute COVID-19.

The J gene is TRBJ1-6, the V gene TRBV2; 7 bases fit TRBD1. This CDR3 has 15 residues. V was pared by 3 bases and J by 5 bases, with 4 bases of the junction left unmatched. Germline CDR1 and CDR2: SNHLY and FYNNEI. CDR3 sequence (DNA): TGTGCCAGCAGTGATAGACAGGGCGATAATTCACCCCTCCACTTT. It codes for CASSDRQGDNSPLHF.

This chain uses TRBV30 with TRBJ1-2; 7 nucleotides align to TRBD1. Trimming removed 5 bases from V and 8 bases from J; junction bases left unmatched: 11. The CDR3 is made up of 13 amino acids. Germline V CDR1 and CDR2: GTSNPN, SVGIG (reference sequence). CDR3 nucleotides: TGTGCCTGGTCACCGACAGGGAACTTCGGCTACACCTTC. Translating gives CAWSPTGNFGYTF.

The CDR3 coding sequence is TGTGCCAGCAGTTTCGGGCCTAGCGGGAGTGACACCGGGGAGCTGTTTTTT. This encodes CASSFGPSGSDTGELFF. The chain uses TRBV27 and TRBJ2-2; 10 positions match TRBD2. This CDR3 is built from 17 residues. Germline V gene lookup returns CDR1 MNHEY and CDR2 SMNVEV (reference sequence). Losses at the gene ends were 3 bases for V and 3 bases for J; bases not matched to a gene: 7.